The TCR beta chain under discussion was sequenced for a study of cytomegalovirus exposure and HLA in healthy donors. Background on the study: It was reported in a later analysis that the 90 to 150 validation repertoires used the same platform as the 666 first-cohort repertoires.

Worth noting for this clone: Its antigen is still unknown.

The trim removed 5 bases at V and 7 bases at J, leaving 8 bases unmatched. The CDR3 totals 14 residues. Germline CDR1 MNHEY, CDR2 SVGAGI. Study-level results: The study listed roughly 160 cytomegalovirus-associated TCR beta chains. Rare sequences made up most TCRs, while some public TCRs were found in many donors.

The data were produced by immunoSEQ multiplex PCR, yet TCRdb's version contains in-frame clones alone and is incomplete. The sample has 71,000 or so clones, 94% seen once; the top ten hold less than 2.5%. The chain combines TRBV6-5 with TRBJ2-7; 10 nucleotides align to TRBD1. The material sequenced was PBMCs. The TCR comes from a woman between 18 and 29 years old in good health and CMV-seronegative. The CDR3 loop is CASSGGQGIGEQYF. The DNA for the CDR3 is TGTGCCAGCAGTGGGGGACAGGGGATAGGGGAGCAGTACTTC.